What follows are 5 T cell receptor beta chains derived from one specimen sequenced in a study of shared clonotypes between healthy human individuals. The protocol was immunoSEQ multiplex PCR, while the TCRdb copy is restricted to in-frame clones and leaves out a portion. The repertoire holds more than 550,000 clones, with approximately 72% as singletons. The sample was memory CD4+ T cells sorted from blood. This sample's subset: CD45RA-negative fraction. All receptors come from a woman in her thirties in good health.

CDR3 sequence reads: CASQGTETGELFF. CDR3 in DNA: TGTGCCAGCCAGGGGACAGAAACCGGGGAGCTGTTTTTT. The gene calls are TRBV2 and TRBJ2-2; TRBD1 aligns across 7 bases. The CDR3 consists of 13 residues. Germline-derived CDR1 and CDR2 are SNHLY and FYNNEI. V was pared by 8 bases and J by 5 bases, with 5 bases of the junction left unmatched.

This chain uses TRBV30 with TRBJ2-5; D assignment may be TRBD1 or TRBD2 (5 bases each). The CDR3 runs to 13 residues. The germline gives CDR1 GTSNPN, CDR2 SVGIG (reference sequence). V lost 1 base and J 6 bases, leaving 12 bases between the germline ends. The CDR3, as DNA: TGTGCCTGGAGTGAGGGGAACGGGAAGACCCAGTACTTC. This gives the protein CAWSEGNGKTQYF.

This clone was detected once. CDR3 amino acids: CASTPTGTSYNEQFF. As DNA, the CDR3 is TGTGCCAGCACCCCGACAGGGACCTCCTACAATGAGCAGTTCTTC. The chain is built from TRBV6-1 and TRBJ2-1; 7 nucleotides align to TRBD1. The germline V gene encodes CDR1 MNHNS and CDR2 SASEGT. V shed 7 bases, J shed 0 bases, and the junction held 6 bases outside the gene matches. The CDR3 length is 15 residues.

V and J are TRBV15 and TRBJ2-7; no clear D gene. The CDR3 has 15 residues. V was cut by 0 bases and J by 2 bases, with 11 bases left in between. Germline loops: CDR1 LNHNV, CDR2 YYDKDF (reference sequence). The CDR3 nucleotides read TGTGCCACCAGCAGAGATCAGGTCGTAACCTACGAGCAGTACTTC. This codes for CATSRDQVVTYEQYF.

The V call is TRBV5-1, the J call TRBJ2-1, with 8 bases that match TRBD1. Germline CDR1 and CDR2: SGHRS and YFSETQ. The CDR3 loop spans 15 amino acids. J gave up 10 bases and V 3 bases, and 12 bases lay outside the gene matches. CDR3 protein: CASSWGTGQTMEQFF. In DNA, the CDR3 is TGCGCCAGCAGCTGGGGGACAGGCCAGACCATGGAGCAGTTCTTC.